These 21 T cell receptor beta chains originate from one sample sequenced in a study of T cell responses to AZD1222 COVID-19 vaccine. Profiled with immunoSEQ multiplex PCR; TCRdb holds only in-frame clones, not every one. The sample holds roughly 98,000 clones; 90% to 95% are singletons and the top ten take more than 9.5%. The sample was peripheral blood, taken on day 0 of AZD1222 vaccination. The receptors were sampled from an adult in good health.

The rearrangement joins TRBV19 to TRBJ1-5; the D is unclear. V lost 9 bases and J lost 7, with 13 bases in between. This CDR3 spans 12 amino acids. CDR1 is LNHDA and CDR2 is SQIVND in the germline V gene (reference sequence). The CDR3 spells CASQWPGQPQHF. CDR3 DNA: TGTGCCAGCCAGTGGCCGGGGCAGCCCCAGCATTTT.

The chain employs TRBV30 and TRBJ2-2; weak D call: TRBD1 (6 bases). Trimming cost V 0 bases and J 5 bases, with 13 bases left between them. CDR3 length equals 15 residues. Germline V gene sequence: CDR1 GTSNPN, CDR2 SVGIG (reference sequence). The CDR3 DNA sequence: TGTGCCTGGAGTGTGCCGGACAGCCATACCGGGGAGCTGTTTTTT. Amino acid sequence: CAWSVPDSHTGELFF.

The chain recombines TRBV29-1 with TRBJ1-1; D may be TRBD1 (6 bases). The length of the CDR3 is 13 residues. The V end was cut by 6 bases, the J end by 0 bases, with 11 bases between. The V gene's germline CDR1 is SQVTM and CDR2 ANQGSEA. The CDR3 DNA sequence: TGCAGCGTACACAGGGAGATGAACACTGAAGCTTTCTTT. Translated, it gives CSVHREMNTEAFF.

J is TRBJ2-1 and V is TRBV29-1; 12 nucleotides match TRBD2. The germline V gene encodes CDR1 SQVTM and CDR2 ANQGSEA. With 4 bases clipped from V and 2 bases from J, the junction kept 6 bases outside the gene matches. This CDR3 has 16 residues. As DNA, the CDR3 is TGCAGCGTTGGGGCGGCTAGCGGGGGGGCCTACAATGAGCAGTTCTTC. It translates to CSVGAASGGAYNEQFF.

The CDR3 sequence: CSTRTDNYGYTF. CDR3 nucleotides: TGCAGCACCCGGACGGACAACTATGGCTACACCTTC. This chain joins TRBV29-1 and TRBJ1-2; D not resolved. The germline CDR1 and CDR2 sequences are SQVTM and ANQGSEA. The length of the CDR3 is 12 residues. V was clipped by 8 bases and J by 2 bases, with 12 bases between them.

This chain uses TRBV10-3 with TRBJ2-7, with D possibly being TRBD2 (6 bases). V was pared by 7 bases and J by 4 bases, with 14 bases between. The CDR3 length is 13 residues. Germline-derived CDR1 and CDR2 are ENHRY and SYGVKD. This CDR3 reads CAIMSAGSYEQYF. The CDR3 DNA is TGTGCCATCATGTCGGCCGGGAGTTACGAGCAGTACTTC.

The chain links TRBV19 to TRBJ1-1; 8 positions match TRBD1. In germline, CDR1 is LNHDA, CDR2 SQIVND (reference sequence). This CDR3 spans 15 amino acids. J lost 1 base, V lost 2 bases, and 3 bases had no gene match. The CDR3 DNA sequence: TGTGCCAGTAGTATACAGGGGGCCGCGAACACTGAAGCTTTCTTT. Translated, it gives CASSIQGAANTEAFF. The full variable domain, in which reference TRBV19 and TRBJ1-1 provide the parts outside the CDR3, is DGGITQSPKYLFRKEGQNVTLSCEQNLNHDAMYWYRQDPGQGLRLIYYSQIVNDFQKGDIAEGYSVSREKKESFPLTVTSAQKNPTAFYLCASSIQGAANTEAFFGQGTRLTVV.

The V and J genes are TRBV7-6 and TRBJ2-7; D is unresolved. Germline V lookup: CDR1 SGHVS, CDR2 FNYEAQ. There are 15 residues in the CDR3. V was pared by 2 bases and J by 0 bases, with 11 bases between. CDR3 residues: CASSLSGASSYEQYF. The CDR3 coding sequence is TGTGCCAGCAGCTTAAGTGGAGCGAGCTCCTACGAGCAGTACTTC. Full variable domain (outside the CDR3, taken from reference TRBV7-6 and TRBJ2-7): GAGVSQSPRYKVTKRGQDVALRCDPISGHVSLYWYRQALGQGPEFLTYFNYEAQQDKSGLPNDRFSAERPEGSISTLTIQRTEQRDSAMYRCASSLSGASSYEQYFGPGTRLTVT.

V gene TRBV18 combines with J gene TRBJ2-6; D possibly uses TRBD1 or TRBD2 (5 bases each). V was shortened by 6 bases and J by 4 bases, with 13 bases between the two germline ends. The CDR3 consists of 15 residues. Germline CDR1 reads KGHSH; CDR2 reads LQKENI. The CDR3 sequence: CASSYQGAGANVLTF. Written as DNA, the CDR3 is TGTGCCAGCTCTTACCAGGGAGCCGGGGCCAACGTCCTGACTTTC.

CDR3 residues: CASSSTSGKSNEQFF. The CDR3 bases are TGTGCCAGCAGTTCGACTAGCGGGAAAAGCAATGAGCAGTTCTTC. The chain carries TRBV2 and TRBJ2-1, with 11 bases lining up with TRBD2. V trimming: 5 bases; J trimming: 6 bases; junction bases outside the gene matches: 6. CDR1 is SNHLY, CDR2 FYNNEI, per germline. This CDR3 contains 15 residues.

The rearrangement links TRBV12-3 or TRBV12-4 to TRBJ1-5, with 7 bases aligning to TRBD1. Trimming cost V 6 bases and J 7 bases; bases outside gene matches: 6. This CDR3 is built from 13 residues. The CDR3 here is CASSRDRRQPQHF. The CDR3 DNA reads TGTGCCAGCAGCCGGGACAGACGACAGCCCCAGCATTTT.

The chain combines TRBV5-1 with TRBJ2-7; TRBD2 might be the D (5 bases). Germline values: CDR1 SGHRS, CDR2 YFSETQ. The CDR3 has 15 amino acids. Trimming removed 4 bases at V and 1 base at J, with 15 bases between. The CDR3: CASSRSGRRSYEQYF. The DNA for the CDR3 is TGCGCCAGCAGCCGAAGCGGTCGCAGGTCCTACGAGCAGTACTTC.

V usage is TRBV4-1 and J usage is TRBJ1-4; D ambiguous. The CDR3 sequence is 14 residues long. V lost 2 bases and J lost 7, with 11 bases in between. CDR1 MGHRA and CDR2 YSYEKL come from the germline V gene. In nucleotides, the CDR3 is TGCGCCAGCAGCCAACATACTGAGGGTGAAAAACTGTTTTTT. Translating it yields CASSQHTEGEKLFF.

Here the CDR3 DNA reads TGTGCCAGCAGCGTAGTTAGCGAAACCTACAATGAGCAGTTCTTC. This encodes CASSVVSETYNEQFF. The gene calls are TRBV9 and TRBJ2-1; possible D gene TRBD2, 5 bases. Trimming removed 0 bases at V and 2 bases at J, with 9 bases between. Germline V gives CDR1 SGDLS, CDR2 YYNGEE. CDR3 length: 15 amino acids.

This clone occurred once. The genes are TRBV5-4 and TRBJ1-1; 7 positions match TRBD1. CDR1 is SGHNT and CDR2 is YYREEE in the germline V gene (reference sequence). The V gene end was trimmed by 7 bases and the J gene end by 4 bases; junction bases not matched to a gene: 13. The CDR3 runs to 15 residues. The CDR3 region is CASSEQGRVGTEAFF. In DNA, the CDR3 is TGTGCCAGCTCCGAACAGGGGAGGGTTGGCACTGAAGCTTTCTTT.

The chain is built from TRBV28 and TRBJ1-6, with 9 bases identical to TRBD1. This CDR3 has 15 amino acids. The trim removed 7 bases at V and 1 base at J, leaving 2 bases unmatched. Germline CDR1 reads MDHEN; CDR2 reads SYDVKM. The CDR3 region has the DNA TGTGCCAGCAAAGGACAGGGGTCCTATAATTCACCCCTCCACTTT. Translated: CASKGQGSYNSPLHF.

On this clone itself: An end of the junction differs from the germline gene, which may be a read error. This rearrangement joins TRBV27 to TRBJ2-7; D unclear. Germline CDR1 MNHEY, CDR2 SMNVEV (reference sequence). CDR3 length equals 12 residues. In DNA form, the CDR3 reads TGTGCCAGCAGTCCCCCCTCCCACGAGCAGTACTTC. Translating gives CASSPPSHEQYF.

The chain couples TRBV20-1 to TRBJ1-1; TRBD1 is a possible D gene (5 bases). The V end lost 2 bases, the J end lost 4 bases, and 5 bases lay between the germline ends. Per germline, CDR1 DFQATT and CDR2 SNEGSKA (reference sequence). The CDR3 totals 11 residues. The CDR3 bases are TGCAGTGCTAGACAGGGCACTGAAGCTTTCTTT. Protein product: CSARQGTEAFF.

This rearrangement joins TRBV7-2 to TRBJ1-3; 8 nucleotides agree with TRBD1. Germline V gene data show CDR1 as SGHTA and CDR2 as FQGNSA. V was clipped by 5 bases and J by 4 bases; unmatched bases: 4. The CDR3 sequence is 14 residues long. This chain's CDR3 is CASSGQGGGNTIYF. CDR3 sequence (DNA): TGTGCCAGCAGCGGACAGGGAGGAGGAAACACCATATATTTT.

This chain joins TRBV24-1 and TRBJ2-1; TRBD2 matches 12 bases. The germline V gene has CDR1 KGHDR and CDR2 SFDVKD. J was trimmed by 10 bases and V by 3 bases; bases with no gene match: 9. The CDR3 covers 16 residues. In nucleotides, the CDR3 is TGTGCCACCAGTGATACGACTAGCGGGAGAGGGGAGGAGCAGTTCTTC. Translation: CATSDTTSGRGEEQFF.

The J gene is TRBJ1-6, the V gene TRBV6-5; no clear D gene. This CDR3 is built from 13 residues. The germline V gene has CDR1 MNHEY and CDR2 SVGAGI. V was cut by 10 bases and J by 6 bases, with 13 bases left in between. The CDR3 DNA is TGTGCCACCCGAGTGGGGTTTAATTCACCCCTCCACTTT. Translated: CATRVGFNSPLHF.